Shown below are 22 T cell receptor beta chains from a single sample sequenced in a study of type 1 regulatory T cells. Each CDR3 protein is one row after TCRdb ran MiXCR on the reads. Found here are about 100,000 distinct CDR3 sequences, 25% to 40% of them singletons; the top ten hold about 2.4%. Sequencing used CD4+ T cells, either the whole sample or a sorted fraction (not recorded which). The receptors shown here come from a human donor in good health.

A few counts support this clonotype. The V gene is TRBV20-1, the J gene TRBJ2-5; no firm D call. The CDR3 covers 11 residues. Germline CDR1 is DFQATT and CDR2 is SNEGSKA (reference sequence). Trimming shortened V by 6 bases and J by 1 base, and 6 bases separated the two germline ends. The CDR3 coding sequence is TGCAGTGCCGCGAGCCAAGAGACCCAGTACTTC. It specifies CSAASQETQYF.

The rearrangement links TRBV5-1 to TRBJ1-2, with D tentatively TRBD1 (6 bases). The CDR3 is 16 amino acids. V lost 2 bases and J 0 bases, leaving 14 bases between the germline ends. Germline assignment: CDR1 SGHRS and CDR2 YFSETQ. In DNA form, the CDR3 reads TGCGCCAGCAGCTTTTCACAGGGAGTCACTAACTATGGCTACACCTTC. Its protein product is CASSFSQGVTNYGYTF.

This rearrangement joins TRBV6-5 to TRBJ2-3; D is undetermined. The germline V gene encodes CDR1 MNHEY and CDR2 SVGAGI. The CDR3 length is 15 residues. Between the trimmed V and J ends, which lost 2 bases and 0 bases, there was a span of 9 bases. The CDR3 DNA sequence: TGTGCCAGCAGTTACGGGTCGGGTAGCACAGATACGCAGTATTTT. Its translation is CASSYGSGSTDTQYF.

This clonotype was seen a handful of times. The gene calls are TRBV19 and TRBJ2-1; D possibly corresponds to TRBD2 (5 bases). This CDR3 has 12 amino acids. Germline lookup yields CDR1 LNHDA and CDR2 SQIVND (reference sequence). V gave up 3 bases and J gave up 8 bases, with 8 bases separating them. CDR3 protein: CASSMISDEQFF. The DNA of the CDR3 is TGTGCCAGTAGTATGATTAGCGATGAGCAGTTCTTC.

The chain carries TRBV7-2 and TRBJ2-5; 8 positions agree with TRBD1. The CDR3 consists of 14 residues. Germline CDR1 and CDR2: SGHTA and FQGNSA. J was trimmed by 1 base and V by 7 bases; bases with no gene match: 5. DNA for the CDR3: TGTGCCAGCACCCTGGGACAGGCCCAAGAGACCCAGTACTTC. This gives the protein CASTLGQAQETQYF.

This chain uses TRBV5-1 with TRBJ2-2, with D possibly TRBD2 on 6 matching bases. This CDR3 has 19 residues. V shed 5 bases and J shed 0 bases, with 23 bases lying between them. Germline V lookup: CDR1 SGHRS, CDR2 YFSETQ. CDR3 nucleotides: TGCGCCAGCAGGCCGACAAGACCGGGACTTGCTTCGAACACCGGGGAGCTGTTTTTT. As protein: CASRPTRPGLASNTGELFF.

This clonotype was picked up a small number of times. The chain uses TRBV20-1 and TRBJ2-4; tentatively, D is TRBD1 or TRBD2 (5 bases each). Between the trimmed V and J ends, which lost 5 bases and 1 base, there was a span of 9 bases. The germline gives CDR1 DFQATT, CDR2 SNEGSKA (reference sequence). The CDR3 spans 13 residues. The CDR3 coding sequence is TGCAGTGCTCCCGAGGGGGCCAAAAACATTCAGTACTTC. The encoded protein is CSAPEGAKNIQYF.

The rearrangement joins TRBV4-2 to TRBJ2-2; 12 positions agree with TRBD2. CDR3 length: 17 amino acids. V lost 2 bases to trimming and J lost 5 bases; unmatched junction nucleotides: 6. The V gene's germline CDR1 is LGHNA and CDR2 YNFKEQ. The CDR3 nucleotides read TGTGCCAGCAGCCAATCTAGCGGGAGGGCCGGGACCGGGGAGCTGTTTTTT. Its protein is CASSQSSGRAGTGELFF.

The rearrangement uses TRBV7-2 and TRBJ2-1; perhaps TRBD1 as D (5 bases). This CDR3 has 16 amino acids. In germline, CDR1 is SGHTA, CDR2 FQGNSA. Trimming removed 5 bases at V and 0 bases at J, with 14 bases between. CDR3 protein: CASSQGPISSYNEQFF. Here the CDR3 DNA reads TGTGCCAGCAGCCAGGGCCCGATAAGCTCCTACAATGAGCAGTTCTTC.

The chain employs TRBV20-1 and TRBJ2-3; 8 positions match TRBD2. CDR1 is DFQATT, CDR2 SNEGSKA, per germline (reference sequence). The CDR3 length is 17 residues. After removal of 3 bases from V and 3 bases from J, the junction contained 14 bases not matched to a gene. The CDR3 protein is CSARGLAGGRRTDTQYF. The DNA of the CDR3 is TGCAGTGCTAGGGGGCTAGCTGGCGGGAGGAGGACAGATACGCAGTATTTT.

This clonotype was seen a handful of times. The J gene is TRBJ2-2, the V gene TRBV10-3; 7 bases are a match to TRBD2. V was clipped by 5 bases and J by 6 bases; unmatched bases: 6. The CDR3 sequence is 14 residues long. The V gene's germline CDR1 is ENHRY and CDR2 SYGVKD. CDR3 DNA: TGTGCCATCAGTCCCGGACTAGTGGCCGGGGAGCTGTTTTTT. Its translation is CAISPGLVAGELFF.

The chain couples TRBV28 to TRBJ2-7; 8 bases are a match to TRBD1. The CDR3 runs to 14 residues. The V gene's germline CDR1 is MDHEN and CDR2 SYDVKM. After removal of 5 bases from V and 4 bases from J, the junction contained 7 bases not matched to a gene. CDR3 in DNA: TGTGCCAGCAGTGCCCCGGACAGGGAGTACGAGCAGTACTTC. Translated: CASSAPDREYEQYF.

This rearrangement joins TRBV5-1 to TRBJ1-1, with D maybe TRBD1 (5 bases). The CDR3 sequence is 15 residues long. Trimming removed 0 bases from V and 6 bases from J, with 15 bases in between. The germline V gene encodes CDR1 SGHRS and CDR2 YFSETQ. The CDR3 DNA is TGCGCCAGCAGCTTGGTTCAGGGAAGGGCCTCTGAAGCTTTCTTT. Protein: CASSLVQGRASEAFF.

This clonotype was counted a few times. The CDR3 is CASSPTGSPAYGYTF. As DNA, the CDR3 is TGTGCCAGCAGCCCAACGGGATCCCCAGCATATGGCTACACCTTC. The J gene is TRBJ1-2, the V gene TRBV7-2; unclear D gene. Trimming shortened V by 5 bases and J by 5 bases, and 18 bases separated the two germline ends. Looked up from germline, CDR1 is SGHTA and CDR2 is FQGNSA. The CDR3 totals 15 residues.

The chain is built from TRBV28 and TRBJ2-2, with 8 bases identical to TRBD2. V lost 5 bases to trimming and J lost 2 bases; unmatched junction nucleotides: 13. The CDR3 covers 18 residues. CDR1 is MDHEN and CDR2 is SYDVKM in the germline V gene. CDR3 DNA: TGTGCCAGCAGTAAAATACTTCTAGCGGGCACAAACACCGGGGAGCTGTTTTTT. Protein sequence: CASSKILLAGTNTGELFF.

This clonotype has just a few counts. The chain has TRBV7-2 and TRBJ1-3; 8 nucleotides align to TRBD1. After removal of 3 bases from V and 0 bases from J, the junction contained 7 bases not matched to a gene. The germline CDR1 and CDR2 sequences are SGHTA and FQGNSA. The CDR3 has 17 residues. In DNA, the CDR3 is TGTGCCAGCAGCTTCCCGGGACAGGCGTCCTCTGGAAACACCATATATTTT. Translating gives CASSFPGQASSGNTIYF.

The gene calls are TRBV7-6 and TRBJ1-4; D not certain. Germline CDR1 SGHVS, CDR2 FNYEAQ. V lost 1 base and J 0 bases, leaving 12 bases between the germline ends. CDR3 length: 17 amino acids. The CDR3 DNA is TGTGCCAGCAGCTTAGGGGTTTTGAGGGCAACTAATGAAAAACTGTTTTTT. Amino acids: CASSLGVLRATNEKLFF. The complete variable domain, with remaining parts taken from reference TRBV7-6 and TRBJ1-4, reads GAGVSQSPRYKVTKRGQDVALRCDPISGHVSLYWYRQALGQGPEFLTYFNYEAQQDKSGLPNDRFSAERPEGSISTLTIQRTEQRDSAMYRCASSLGVLRATNEKLFFGSGTQLSVL.

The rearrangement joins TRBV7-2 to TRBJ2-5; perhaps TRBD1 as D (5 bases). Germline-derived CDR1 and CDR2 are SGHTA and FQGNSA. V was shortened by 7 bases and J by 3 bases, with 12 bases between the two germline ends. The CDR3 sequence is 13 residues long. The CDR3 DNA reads TGTGCCAGCACGGGCGTAGGGGAAGAGACCCAGTACTTC. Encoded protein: CASTGVGEETQYF.

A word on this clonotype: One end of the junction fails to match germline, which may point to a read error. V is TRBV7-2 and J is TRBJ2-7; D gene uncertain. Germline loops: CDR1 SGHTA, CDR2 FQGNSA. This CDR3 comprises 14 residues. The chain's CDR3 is CASSLDSGSHEQYF. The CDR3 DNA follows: TGTGCCAGCAGCTTAGACTCCGGCTCCCACGAGCAGTACTTC.

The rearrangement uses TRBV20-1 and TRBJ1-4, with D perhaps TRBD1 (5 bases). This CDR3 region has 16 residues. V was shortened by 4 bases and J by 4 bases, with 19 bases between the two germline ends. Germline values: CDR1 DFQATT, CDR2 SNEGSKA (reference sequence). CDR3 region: CSATYTHDRFNEKLFF. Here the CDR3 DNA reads TGCAGTGCTACATATACACACGACAGATTTAATGAAAAACTGTTTTTT.

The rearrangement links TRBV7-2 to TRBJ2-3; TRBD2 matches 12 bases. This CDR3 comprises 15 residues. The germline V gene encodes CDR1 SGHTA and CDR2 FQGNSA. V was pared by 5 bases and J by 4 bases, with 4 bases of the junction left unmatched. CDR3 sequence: CASSLRLAGADTQYF. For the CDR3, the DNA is TGTGCCAGCAGCCTCCGACTAGCGGGGGCAGATACGCAGTATTTT.

In DNA form, the CDR3 reads TGTGCCAGCAGCTTAGTACTAGGGGGCGGGAAAAACATTCAGTACTTC. Translating it yields CASSLVLGGGKNIQYF. The chain joins TRBV7-6 to TRBJ2-4; 7 bases fit TRBD1. J was trimmed by 4 bases and V by 1 base; bases with no gene match: 7. The CDR3 is 16 residues long. The germline gives CDR1 SGHVS, CDR2 FNYEAQ.